The sequence of this TCR beta chain was determined in a study of T cell responses to AZD1222 COVID-19 vaccine. General study findings and limits: Clonal diversity may have been underestimated, and the donors were mostly white British, with more females than males. Seropositive AZD1222 recipients at baseline numbered only five to seven.

Sequenced by immunoSEQ multiplex PCR; TCRdb stores in-frame clones only, minus some. The sample lists under 100,000 clones, around nine tenths occurring once. This clone was seen once. Its antigen is currently unknown. The length of the CDR3 is 16 residues. J gave up 6 bases and V 2 bases, and 8 bases lay outside the gene matches. The germline CDR1 and CDR2 sequences are MNHEY and SVGAGI. The clonotype originates from an adult in good health. The sequencing used peripheral blood, collected on day 0 of AZD1222 vaccination. The chain links TRBV6-5 to TRBJ2-1; 9 bases are shared with TRBD1. This chain's CDR3 is CASSYLWTGEGNEQFF. In nucleotides, the CDR3 is TGTGCCAGCAGTTACCTCTGGACAGGGGAAGGCAATGAGCAGTTCTTC.